Detailed here is one T cell receptor beta chain. As yet, its antigen is unknown. Data came from immunoSEQ multiplex PCR; TCRdb stores just in-frame clones and leaves some out. The sample lists 65,000 to 95,000 clones, about 80% occurring once. This specimen comes from a study of T cell clones after liver transplantation. Whole-study results and caveats: Compared with third party-reactive sequences, donor-reactive ones declined more, independent of withdrawal success.

V lost 2 bases, J lost 6 bases, and 17 bases lay in between. CDR3 length: 16 amino acids. The germline CDR1 and CDR2 sequences are MGHRA and YSYEKL. The chain is built from TRBV4-1 and TRBJ1-5; D is unresolved. This sequence originates from a human donor who received a liver transplant. Sample: CD4+ T cells from blood, taken before liver transplant. This chain's CDR3 is CASSQMSTAVGQPQHF. The CDR3 region has the DNA TGCGCCAGCAGCCAAATGTCGACCGCGGTGGGTCAGCCCCAGCATTTT.